The entry that follows covers one T cell receptor (beta chain) sequence. This clonotype was found many times. It lacks a known antigen. Per-base quality was not reported, and no clone a single base away is much larger than it. This sample is drawn from a study of molecular identifiers for immune sequencing clone quantification (dated by TCRdb to 2016 to 2019). Turning to the overall study: For a replicate experiment, RNA from roughly 18,000 or 92,000 naive CD8 T cells was divided into five aliquots, and four of the five aliquots were sequenced. The study was a methods study using CD8 T cells to benchmark molecular-identifier clustering-based TCR repertoire sequencing (MIDCIRS) and TCR RNA copy counting.

Libraries of naive CD8 T cells were built from approximately 20,000 to 1,000,000 sorted cells, with 10%, 30% or 50% of the purified RNA used. On a BD FACSAria II, naive CD8 T cells were FACS-sorted as CD8+CD4-CCR7+CD45RA+ and collected into RLT Plus buffer. To test detection sensitivity, Jurkat RNA equal to approximately 10 TCR copies was added to samples of about 20,000-1,000,000 naive CD8 T cells. CD8 T cells were enriched with RosetteSep CD8+ T Cell Enrichment Cocktail and Ficoll-Paque, followed by ACK red cell lysis. Trimming leaves V shorter by 4 bases and J shorter by 5 bases, with the junction holding 7 bases beyond the gene matches. The germline V gene specifies MDHEN as CDR1 and SYDVKM as CDR2. The CDR3 measures 16 amino acids from cysteine to phenylalanine. The entry retains the CDR3 DNA only, 48 bases that are in frame from base 1. The library was built by means of PCR. Sequencing relied on a NextSeq 500. Preparation of bulk TCR libraries followed a previously described approach, with the TCR primers listed in Table S5. The Qiagen AllPrep DNA/RNA kit was used to purify total RNA. Before any analysis, reads coming from multiple sequencing runs of the same library were combined into one pool. As for the original processing: Reads were retained only if their TCR constant sequence matched exactly, and those retained reads were trimmed to 150 nt and grouped according to their 12-nt molecular barcodes. Reads in each barcode group were sub-clustered using a 15% Levenshtein threshold, and a quality-weighted consensus sequence was built for each RNA molecule. Non-functional sequences were excluded, and lower-count sequences lying one edit away from another sequence were also excluded. On the basis of fitting two negative binomial distributions, barcode sub-clusters with fewer than 20% of the maximum read count were discarded. TCRdb itself trimmed the public reads at Q25 with fastp, ran MiXCR and retained productive beta chains. Entries that share a CDR3 protein sequence are merged under the most common genes and DNA. These V and J calls derive from TCRdb rather than the authors' analysis. In this sample the table shows approximately 500,000 distinct CDR3 sequences, roughly 26% of which occur a single time. The top ten constitute about 0.75% of the sample.

General study outcomes and caveats: Identical TCR molecules sharing a barcode could cause highly expanded clone sizes to be underestimated. Spiked-in Jurkat TCR RNA equal to a single cell's worth was reported to be detectable even within 1,100,000 naive CD8 T cells. Without barcode sub-clustering, chimeric consensus sequences inflated TCR diversity; chimeras reached as high as 47%. Clones above 20 RNA copies held over 97% of molecules in CMV-specific effector cells but under 1% in naive cells. Modeling gave roughly 3 recovered TCR RNA copies per cell versus approximately 11 by digital PCR, implying approximately 30% capture efficiency. The naive libraries included spiked-in Jurkat TCR RNA (10 copies' worth), and this Jurkat TCR RNA is not part of the donor repertoire.

The chain is encoded by TRBV28 joined to TRBJ2-5, with 13 bases matching TRBD2. The sequence was obtained from a human donor in good health. Some libraries in this study had Jurkat cell RNA spiked in. Sequencing used naive CD8+ T cells from blood, with Jurkat cell RNA spiked in. What this sample's cell subset or site label stands for: FACS-sorted CD8+CD4-CCR7+CD45RA+ naive T cells. DNA sequence: TGTGCCAGCAGTTCATGGACTAGCGGGAGTCGCGAGACCCAGTACTTC. Its protein reads: CASSSWTSGSRETQYF.